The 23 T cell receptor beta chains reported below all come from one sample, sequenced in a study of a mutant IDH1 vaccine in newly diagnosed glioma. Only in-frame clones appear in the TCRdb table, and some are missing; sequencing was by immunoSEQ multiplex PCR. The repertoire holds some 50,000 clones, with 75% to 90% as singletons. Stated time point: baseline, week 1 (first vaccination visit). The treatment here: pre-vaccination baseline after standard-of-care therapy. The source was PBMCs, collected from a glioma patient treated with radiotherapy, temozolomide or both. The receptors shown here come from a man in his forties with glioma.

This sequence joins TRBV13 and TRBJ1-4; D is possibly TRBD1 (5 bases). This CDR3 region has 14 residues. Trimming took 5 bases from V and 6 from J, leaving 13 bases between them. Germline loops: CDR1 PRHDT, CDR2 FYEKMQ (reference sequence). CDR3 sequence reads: CASSHLGGDEKLFF. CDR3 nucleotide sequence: TGTGCCAGCAGCCACCTGGGGGGGGATGAAAAACTGTTTTTT.

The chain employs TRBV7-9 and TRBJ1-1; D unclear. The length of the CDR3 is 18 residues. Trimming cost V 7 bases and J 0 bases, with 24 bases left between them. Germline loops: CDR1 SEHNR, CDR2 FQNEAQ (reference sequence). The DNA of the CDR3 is TGTGCCAGCACCCCCAGGAGGTCTAGGGTGCTCGTGAACACTGAAGCTTTCTTT. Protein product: CASTPRRSRVLVNTEAFF.

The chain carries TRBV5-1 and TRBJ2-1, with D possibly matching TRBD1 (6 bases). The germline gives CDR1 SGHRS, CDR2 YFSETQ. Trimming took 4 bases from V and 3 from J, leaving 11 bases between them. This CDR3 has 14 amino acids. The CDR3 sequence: CASSQGQSYNEQFF. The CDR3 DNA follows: TGCGCCAGCAGCCAGGGACAAAGCTACAATGAGCAGTTCTTC.

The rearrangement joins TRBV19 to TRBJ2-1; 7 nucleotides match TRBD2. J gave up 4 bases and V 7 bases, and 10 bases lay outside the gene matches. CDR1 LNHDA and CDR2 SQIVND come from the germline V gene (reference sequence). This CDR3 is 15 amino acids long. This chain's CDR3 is CASIRTSGSYNEQFF. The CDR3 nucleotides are TGTGCCAGTATAAGGACTAGTGGATCATACAATGAGCAGTTCTTC.

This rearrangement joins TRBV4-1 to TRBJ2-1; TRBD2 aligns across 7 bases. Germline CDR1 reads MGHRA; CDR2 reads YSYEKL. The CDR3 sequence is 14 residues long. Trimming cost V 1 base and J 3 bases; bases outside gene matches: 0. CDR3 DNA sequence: TGCGCCAGCAGCCAAGGGACTAGCTACAATGAGCAGTTCTTC. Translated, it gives CASSQGTSYNEQFF.

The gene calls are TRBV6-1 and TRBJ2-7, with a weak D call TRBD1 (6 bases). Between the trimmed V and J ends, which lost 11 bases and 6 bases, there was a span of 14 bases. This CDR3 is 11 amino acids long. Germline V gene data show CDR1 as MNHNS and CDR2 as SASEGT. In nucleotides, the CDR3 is TGTGCCGGGCACAGGGTGTGCGAGCAGTACTTC. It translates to CAGHRVCEQYF.

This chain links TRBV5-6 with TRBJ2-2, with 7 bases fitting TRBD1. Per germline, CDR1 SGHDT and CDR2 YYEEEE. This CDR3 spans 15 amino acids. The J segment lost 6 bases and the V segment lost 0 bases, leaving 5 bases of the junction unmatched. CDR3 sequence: CASSLDRGRSGELFF. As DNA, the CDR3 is TGTGCCAGCAGCTTGGACAGGGGTAGGTCCGGGGAGCTGTTTTTT.

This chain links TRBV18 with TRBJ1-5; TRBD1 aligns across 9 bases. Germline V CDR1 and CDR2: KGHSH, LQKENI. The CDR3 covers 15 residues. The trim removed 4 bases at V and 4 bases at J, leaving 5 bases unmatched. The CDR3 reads CASSRAGQGNQPQHF. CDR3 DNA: TGTGCCAGCTCACGGGCGGGACAGGGAAATCAGCCCCAGCATTTT.

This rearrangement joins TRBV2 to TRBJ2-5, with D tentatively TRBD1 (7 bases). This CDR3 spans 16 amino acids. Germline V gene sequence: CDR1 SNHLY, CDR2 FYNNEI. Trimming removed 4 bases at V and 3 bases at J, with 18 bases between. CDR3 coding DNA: TGTGCCAGCAGTGGGGGCCGCGGGACAGCAAAAGAGACCCAGTACTTC. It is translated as CASSGGRGTAKETQYF.

The CDR3 sequence is CASSLSIGTDTQYF. Here the CDR3 DNA reads TGTGCCAGCAGCCTTTCGATCGGCACAGATACGCAGTATTTT. The chain joins TRBV7-2 to TRBJ2-3; D uncertain. This CDR3 has 14 residues. Germline CDR1 reads SGHTA; CDR2 reads FQGNSA. V gave up 5 bases and J gave up 1 base, with 10 bases separating them.

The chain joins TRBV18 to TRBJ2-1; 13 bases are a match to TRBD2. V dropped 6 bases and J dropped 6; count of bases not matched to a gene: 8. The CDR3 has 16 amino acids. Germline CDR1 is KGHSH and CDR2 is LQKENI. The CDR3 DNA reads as TGTGCCAGCTCCCCCGGGACTAGCGGGGCCGTCAATGAGCAGTTCTTC. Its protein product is CASSPGTSGAVNEQFF.

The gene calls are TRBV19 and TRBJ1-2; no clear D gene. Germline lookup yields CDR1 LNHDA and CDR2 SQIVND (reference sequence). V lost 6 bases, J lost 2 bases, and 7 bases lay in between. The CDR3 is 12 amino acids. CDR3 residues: CASSESNYGYTF. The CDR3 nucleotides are TGTGCCAGTAGCGAATCGAACTATGGCTACACCTTC.

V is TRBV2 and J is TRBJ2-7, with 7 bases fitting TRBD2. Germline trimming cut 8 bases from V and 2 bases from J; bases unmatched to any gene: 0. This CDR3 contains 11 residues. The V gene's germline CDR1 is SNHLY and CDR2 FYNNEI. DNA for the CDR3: TGTGCCAGCGGACTAGCCTACGAGCAGTACTTC. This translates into CASGLAYEQYF.

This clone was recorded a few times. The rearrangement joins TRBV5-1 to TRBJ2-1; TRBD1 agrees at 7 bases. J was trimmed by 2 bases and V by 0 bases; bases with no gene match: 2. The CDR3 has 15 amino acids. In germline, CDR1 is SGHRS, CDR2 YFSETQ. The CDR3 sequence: CASSLGQGAYNEQFF. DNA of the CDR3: TGCGCCAGCAGCTTGGGACAGGGAGCCTACAATGAGCAGTTCTTC.

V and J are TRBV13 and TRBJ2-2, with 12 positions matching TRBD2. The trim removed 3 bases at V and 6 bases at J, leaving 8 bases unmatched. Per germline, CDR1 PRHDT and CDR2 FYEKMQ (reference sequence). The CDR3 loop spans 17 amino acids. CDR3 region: CASSLLSSGRDPGELFF. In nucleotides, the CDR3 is TGTGCCAGCAGCTTGTTATCTAGCGGGAGGGATCCCGGGGAGCTGTTTTTT.

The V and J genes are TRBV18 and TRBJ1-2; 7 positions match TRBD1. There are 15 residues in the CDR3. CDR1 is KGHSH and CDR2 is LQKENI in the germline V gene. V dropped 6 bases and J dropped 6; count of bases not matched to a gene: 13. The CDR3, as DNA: TGTGCCAGCTCCCCTGGAACCGGGACAGCAAATGGCTACACCTTC. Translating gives CASSPGTGTANGYTF.

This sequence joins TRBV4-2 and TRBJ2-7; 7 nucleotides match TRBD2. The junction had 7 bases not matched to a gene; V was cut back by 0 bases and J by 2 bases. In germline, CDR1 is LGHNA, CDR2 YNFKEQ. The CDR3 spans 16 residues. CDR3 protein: CASSQDLRAGAYEQYF. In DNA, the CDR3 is TGTGCCAGCAGCCAAGATCTCAGGGCGGGGGCCTACGAGCAGTACTTC.

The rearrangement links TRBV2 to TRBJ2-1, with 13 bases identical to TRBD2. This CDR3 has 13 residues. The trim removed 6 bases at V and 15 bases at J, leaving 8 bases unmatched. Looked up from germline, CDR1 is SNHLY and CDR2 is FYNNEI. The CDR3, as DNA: TGTGCCAGCAGCTATGCGACTAGCGGGGGGCCGTTCTTC. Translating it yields CASSYATSGGPFF.

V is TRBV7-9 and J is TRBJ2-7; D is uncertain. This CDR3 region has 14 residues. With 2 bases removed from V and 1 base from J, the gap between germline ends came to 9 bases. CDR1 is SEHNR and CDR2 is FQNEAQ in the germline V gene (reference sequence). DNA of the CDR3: TGTGCCAGCAGCTTATCGTCTACTTCCTACGAGCAGTACTTC. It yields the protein CASSLSSTSYEQYF.

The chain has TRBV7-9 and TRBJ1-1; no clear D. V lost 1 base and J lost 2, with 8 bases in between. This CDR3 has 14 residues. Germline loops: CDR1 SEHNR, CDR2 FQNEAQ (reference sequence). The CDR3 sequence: CASSLGNGNTEAFF. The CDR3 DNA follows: TGTGCCAGCAGCTTAGGGAACGGAAACACTGAAGCTTTCTTT.

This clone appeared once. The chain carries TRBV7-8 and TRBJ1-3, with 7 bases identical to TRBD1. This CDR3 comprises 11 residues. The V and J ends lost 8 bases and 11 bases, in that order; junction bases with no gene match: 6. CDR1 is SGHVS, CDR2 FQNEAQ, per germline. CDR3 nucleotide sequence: TGTGCCAGCGGGAGCCAGGGGGCCATATATTTT. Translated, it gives CASGSQGAIYF.

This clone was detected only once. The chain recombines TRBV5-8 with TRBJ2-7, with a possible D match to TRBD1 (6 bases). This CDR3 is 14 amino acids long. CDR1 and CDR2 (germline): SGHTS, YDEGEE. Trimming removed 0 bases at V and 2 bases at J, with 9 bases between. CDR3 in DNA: TGTGCCAGCAGCTTGGGGACAGCTACCTACGAGCAGTACTTC. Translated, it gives CASSLGTATYEQYF.

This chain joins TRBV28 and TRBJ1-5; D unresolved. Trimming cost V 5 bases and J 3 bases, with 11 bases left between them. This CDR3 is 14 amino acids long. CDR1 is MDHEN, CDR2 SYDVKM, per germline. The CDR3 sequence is CASSPLTDNQPQHF. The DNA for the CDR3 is TGTGCCAGCAGTCCTCTGACGGACAATCAGCCCCAGCATTTT.